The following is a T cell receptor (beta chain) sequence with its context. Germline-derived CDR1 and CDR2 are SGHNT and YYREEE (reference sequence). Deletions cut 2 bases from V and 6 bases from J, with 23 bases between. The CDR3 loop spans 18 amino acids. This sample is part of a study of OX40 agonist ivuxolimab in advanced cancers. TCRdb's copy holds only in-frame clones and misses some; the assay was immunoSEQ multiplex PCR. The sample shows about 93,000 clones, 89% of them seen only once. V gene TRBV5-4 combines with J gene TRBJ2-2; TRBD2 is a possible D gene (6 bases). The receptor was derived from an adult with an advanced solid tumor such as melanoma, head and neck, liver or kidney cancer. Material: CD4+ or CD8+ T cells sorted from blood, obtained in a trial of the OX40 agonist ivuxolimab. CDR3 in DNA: TGTGCCAGCAGCTTTTCGCAGCGGGCGCGCATTGGCGCCGGGGAGCTGTTTTTT. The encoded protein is CASSFSQRARIGAGELFF.